A selection of T cell receptor beta chains follows, all from one sample in a study of beta chain features in type 1 diabetes. Sequencing was performed with immunoSEQ multiplex PCR; in TCRdb, only in-frame clones are kept and a portion is missing. Here the sample spans about 230,000 clones, 9% to 10% being singletons. Sequencing was done on a sample of naive CD4+ T cells from blood. These receptors were taken from a woman between 18 and 30 years old in good health. CDR3s include the opening cysteine and the closing phenylalanine or tryptophan. D genes are given only for firm matches.

V: TRBV2
D: -
CDR3: CASSDRENTEAFF

V: TRBV9
D: TRBD1
CDR3: CASSVATGQGGKFF

V: TRBV6-1
D: TRBD1
CDR3: CASSDDRDEQFF

V: TRBV18
D: -
CDR3: CASSGAVNTEAFF

V: TRBV11-1
D: TRBD2
CDR3: CASSSPAGGSYNEQFF

V: TRBV14
D: -
CDR3: CASSHPPEATNEKLFF

V: TRBV6-1
D: -
CDR3: CALEGSSSLGEQYF

V: TRBV5-1
D: -
CDR3: CASSLELGAVESPLHF

V: TRBV2
D: TRBD1
CDR3: CASSEGQPYEQYF

V: TRBV4-1
D: -
CDR3: CASSLTRRETQYF

V: TRBV5-1
D: -
CDR3: CASSLVGGGSGANVLTF

V: TRBV7-2
D: -
CDR3: CASSDRSGNQPQHF

V: TRBV5-1
D: TRBD2
CDR3: CASSWELAGRANEQFF

V: TRBV11-2
D: -
CDR3: CASSPRDMRAGELFF

V: TRBV28
D: -
CDR3: CASWRGGTIYF

V: TRBV29-1
D: TRBD1
CDR3: CSVPGTGNTGELFF

V: TRBV30
D: -
CDR3: CAWTRLTGSAETQYF

V: TRBV30
D: -
CDR3: CAGARQGGDIQYF

V: TRBV14
D: -
CDR3: CASSRVGDTYEQYF

V: TRBV15
D: -
CDR3: CATSVTPPGGRNNEQFF

V: TRBV27
D: -
CDR3: CASSLWGLRNEQYF

V: TRBV4-2
D: -
CDR3: CASSHDRGDRRSGELFF

V: TRBV2
D: TRBD1
CDR3: CASAIGTGYYEQYF

V: TRBV5-1
D: TRBD1
CDR3: CASSLHRDSYGYTF

V: TRBV30
D: TRBD1
CDR3: CAWRNQGAGNTIYF

V: TRBV6-1
D: -
CDR3: CASSESLRQAGYTF

V: TRBV27
D: -
CDR3: CASSSTRNSYEQYF

V: TRBV19
D: -
CDR3: CASSSPAYNEQFF

V: TRBV15
D: -
CDR3: CATSSFLRGRETQYF

V: TRBV18
D: -
CDR3: CASSGAPNYGYTF

V: TRBV4-1
D: -
CDR3: CASSQAGNFGYTF

V: TRBV25-1
D: -
CDR3: CASSERYRRLHF

V: TRBV11-2
D: TRBD1
CDR3: CASSSGQGNHNAKNIQYF

V: TRBV20-1
D: -
CDR3: CSARLTDTQYF

V: TRBV10-2
D: -
CDR3: CASEGAGRFEQYF

V: TRBV5-1
D: TRBD1
CDR3: CASSTGQGTSYEQYF

V: TRBV6-1
D: TRBD1
CDR3: CASSSGTGAYNEQFF

V: TRBV7-9
D: -
CDR3: CASSRQDSGNTIYF